Reported below is one T cell receptor (beta chain). This may be a read error: a much more frequent sequence differs by one nucleotide. The CDR3 is made up of 15 amino acids. Trimming removed 3 bases from V and 10 bases from J, with 19 bases in between. The germline CDR1 and CDR2 sequences are SGHTA and FQGNSA. Using RNA template, CDR3s of TCR alpha and beta were amplified with iRepertoire arm-PCR. One-step reverse transcription and amplification started from approximately 100-400 ng of tissue mRNA or PBMC total RNA. TCRdb re-derived calls from the multiplex PCR reads in MiXCR, one entry per CDR3 protein. Of fewer than 250,000 distinct CDR3 sequences detected, 32% appear once; the ten largest clones hold roughly 21%. This sample is part of a study of glioma-infiltrating T cells.

Sample: glioma tissue, nonneoplastic brain tissue, or PBMCs (not recorded which). The rearrangement joins TRBV7-2 to TRBJ2-1, with D maybe TRBD2 (5 bases). The origin of this receptor is a human donor with low-grade glioma or glioblastoma, undergoing nonglioma brain surgery, or in good health (not recorded which). This chain's CDR3 is CASSFGRRPELEQFF. The DNA of the CDR3 is TGTGCCAGCAGCTTCGGCAGGAGGCCCGAGTTAGAGCAGTTCTTC.